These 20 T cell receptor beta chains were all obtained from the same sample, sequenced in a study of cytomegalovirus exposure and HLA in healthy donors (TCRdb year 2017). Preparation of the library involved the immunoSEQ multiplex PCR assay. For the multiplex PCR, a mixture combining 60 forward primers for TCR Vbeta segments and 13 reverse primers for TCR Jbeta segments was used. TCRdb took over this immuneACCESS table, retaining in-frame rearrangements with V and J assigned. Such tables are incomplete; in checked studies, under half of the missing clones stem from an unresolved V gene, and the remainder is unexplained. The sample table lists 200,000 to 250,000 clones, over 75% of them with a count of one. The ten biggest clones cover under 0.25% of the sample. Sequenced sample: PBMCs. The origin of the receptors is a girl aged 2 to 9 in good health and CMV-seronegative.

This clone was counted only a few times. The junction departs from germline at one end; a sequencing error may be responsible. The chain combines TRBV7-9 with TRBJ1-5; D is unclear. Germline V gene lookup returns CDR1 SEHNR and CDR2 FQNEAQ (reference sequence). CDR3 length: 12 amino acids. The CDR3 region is CSSSSSNQPQHF. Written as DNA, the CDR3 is TGTTCCAGCAGCTCGAGCAATCAGCCCCAGCATTTT.

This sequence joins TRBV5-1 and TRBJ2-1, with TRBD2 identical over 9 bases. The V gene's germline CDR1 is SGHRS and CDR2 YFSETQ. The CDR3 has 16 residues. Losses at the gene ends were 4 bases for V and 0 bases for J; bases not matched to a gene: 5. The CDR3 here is CASSTQLAGSYNEQFF. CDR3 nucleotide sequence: TGCGCCAGCAGCACCCAACTAGCGGGCTCCTACAATGAGCAGTTCTTC.

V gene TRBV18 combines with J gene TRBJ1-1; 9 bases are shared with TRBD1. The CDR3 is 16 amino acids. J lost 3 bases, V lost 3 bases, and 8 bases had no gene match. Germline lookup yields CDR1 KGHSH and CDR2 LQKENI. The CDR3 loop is CASSPTQDRGDTEAFF. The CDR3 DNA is TGTGCCAGCTCACCGACCCAAGACAGGGGGGACACTGAAGCTTTCTTT.

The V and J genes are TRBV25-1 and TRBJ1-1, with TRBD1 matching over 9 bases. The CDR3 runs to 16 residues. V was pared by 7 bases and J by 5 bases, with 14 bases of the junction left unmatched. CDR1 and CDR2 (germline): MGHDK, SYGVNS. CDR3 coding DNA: TGTGCCAGCATCACTCGGTCCGGGACAGGGAGGACTGAAGCTTTCTTT. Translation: CASITRSGTGRTEAFF.

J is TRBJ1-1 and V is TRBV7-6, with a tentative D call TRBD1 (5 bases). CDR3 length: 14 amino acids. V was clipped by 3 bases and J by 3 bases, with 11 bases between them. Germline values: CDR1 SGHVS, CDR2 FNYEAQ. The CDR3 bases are TGTGCCAGCAGCTTGTTGGGGGGTGACACTGAAGCTTTCTTT. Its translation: CASSLLGGDTEAFF.

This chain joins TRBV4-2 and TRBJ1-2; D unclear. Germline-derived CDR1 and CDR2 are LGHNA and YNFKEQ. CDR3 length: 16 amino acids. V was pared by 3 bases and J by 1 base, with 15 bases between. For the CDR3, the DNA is TGTGCCAGCAGCCAGAGAACAGACAATATTAACTATGGCTACACCTTC. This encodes CASSQRTDNINYGYTF.

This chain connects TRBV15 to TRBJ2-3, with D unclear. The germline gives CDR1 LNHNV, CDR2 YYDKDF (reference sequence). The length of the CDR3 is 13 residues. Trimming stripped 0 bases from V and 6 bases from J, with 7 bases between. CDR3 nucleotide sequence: TGTGCCACCAGCAGAGATACCGGGGATACGCAGTATTTT. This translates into CATSRDTGDTQYF.

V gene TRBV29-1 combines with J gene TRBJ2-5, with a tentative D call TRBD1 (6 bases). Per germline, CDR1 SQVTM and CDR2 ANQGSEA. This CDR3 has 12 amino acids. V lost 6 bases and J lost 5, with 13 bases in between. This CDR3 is CSVYRVGETQYF. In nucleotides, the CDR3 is TGCAGCGTCTACAGGGTGGGCGAGACCCAGTACTTC.

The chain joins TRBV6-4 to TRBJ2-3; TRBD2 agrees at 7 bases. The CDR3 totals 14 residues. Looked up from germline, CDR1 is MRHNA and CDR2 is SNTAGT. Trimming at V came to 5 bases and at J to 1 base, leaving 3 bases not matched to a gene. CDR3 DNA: TGTGCCAGCAGTCCGAGCGGGGGCACAGATACGCAGTATTTT. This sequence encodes CASSPSGGTDTQYF.

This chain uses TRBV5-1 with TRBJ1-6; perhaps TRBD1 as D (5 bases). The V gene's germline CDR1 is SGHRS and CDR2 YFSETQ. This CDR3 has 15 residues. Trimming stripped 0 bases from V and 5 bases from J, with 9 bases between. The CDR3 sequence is CASSLEAGNNSPLHF. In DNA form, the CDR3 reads TGCGCCAGCAGCTTGGAGGCAGGGAATAATTCACCCCTCCACTTT.

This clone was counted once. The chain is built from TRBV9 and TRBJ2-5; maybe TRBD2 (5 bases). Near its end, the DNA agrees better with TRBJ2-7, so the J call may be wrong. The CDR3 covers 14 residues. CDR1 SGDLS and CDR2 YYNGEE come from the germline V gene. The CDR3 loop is CASSVDFGVYEQYF. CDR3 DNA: TGTGCCAGCAGCGTAGATTTCGGGGTCTACGAGCAGTACTTC.

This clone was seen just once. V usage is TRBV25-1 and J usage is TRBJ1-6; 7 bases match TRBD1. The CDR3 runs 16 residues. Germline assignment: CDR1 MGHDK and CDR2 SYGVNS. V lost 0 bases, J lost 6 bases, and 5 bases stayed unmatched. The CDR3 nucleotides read TGTGCCAGCAGTGAATATAAAGGGGGCCCTAATTCACCCCTCCACTTT. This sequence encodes CASSEYKGGPNSPLHF.

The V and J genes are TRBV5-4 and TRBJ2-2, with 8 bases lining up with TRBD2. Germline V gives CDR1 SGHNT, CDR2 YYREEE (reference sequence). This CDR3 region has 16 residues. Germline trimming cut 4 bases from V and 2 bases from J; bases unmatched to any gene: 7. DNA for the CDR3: TGTGCCAGCAGCGACCCGAGCGGGGGCAACACCGGGGAGCTGTTTTTT. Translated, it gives CASSDPSGGNTGELFF.

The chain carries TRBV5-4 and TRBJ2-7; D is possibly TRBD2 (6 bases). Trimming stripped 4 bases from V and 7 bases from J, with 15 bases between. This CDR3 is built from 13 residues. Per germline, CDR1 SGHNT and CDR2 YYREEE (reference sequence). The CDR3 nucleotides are TGTGCCAGCAGCCCTGGGACCGGGGGAGAGCAGTACTTC. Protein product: CASSPGTGGEQYF.

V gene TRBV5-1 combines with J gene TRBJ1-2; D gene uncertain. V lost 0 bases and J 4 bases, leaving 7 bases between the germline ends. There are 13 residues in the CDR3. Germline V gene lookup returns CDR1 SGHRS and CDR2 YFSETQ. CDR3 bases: TGCGCCAGCAGCTTGGCCTCTACCTATGGCTACACCTTC. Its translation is CASSLASTYGYTF.

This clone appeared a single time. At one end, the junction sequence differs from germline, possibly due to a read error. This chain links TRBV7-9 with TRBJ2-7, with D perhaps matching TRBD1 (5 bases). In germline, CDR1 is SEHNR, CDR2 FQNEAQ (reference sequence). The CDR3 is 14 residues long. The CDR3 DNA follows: TGTTCCAGCAGCTTATCCCCCAGGGACTACGAGCAGTACTTC. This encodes CSSSLSPRDYEQYF.

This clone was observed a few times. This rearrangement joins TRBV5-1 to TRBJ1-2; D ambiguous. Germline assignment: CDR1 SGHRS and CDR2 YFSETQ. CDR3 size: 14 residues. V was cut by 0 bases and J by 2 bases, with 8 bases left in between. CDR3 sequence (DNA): TGCGCCAGCAGCTTGGACTTCGGGAACTATGGCTACACCTTC. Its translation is CASSLDFGNYGYTF.

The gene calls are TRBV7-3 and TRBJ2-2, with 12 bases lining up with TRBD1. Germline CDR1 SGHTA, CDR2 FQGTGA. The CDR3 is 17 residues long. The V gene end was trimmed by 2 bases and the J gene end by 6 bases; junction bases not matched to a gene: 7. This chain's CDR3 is CASSLGRGQGASGELFF. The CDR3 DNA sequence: TGTGCCAGCAGCTTAGGAAGGGGACAGGGGGCTTCCGGGGAGCTGTTTTTT.

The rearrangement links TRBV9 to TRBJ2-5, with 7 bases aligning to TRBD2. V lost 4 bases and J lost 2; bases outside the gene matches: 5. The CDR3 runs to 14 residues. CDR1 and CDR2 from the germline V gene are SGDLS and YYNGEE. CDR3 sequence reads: CASSKLGGQETQYF. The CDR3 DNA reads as TGTGCCAGCAGCAAGTTGGGGGGGCAAGAGACCCAGTACTTC.

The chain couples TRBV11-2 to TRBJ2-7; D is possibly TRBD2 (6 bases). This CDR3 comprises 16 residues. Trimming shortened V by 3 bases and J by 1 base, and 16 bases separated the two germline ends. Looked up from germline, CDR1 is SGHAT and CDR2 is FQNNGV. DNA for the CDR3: TGTGCCAGCAGCTTCGGCGGGACTTTGCGTTCCTACGAGCAGTACTTC. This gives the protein CASSFGGTLRSYEQYF.